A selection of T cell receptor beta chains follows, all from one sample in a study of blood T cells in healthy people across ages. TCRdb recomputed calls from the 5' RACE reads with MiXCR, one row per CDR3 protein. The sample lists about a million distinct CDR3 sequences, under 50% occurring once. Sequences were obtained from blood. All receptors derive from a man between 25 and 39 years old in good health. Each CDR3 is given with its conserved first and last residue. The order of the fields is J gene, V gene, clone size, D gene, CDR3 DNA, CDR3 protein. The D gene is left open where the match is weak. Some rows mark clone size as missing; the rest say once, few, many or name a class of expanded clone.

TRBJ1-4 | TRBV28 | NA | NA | TGTGCCAGCAGTTTATCGGTCTCAGCGGGAGAAAAACTGTTTTTT | CASSLSVSAGEKLFF
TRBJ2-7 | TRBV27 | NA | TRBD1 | TGTGCCAGCAGTCCCCTTACAGGGGAGAAGCAGTACTTC | CASSPLTGEKQYF
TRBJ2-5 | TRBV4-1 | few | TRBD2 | TGCGCCAGCAGCCAAGGACTAGCGGGGTGGGAGACCCAGTACTTC | CASSQGLAGWETQYF
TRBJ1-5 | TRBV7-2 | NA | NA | TGTGCCAGCAGGTTAGGTGGGGCCAGCAATCAGCCCCAGCATTTT | CASRLGGASNQPQHF
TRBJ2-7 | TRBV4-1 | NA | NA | TGCGCCAGCAGCCCGCGGCACGCCTACGAGCAGTACTTC | CASSPRHAYEQYF
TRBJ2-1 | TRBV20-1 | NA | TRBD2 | TGCAGTGCTCCGCCTTGGCGGGGGGGCGGGTATCAGTTCTTC | CSAPPWRGGGYQFF
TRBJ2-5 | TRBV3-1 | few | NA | TGTGCCAGCAGCCAGCAAAGGGGCCAGGTCGGGACCCAGTACTTC | CASSQQRGQVGTQYF
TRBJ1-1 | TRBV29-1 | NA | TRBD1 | TGCAGCGTTGAAAAGGGGGCAGAGACTGAAGCTTTCTTT | CSVEKGAETEAFF
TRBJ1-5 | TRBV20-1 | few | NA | TGCAGTGCTAGAGCCCAGTATAGCAATCAGCCCCAGCATTTT | CSARAQYSNQPQHF
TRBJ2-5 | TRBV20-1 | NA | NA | TGCAGTGCTCAAGCCTTGTTAGAGACCCAGTACTTC | CSAQALLETQYF
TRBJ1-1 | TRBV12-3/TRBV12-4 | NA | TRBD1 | TGTGCCAGCAGGACAGGGGCGAGGAACACTGAAGCTTTCTTT | CASRTGARNTEAFF
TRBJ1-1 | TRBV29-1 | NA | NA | TGCAGCGTTGAAGAGGGTTTAGGAAAGCATCTGGGCACTGAAGCTTTCTTT | CSVEEGLGKHLGTEAFF
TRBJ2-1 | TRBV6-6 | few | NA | TGTGCCAGCACCCAACGAAGGGGGAATGAGCAGTTCTTC | CASTQRRGNEQFF
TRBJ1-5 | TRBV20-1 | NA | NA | TGCAGTGCTAGACAGGTCGTGGACAATCAGCCCCAGCATTTT | CSARQVVDNQPQHF
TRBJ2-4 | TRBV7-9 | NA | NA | TGTGTCAGCAGCTCCGGACAGTACGAAGCCAAAAACATTCAGTACTTC | CVSSSGQYEAKNIQYF
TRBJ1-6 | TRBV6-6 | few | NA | TGTGCCAGCAGTTACTTGTCCGGGGGGGGCAGCAATTCACCCCTCCACTTT | CASSYLSGGGSNSPLHF
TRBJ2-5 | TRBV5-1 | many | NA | TGCGCCAGCAGCTTGGCGGAAAGTCAAGAGACCCAGTACTTC | CASSLAESQETQYF
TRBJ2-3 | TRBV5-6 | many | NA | TGTGCCAGCAGCTTCGGGTGGACGGGCTATACAGATACGCAGTATTTT | CASSFGWTGYTDTQYF
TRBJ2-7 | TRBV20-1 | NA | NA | TGCAGTGCTATCCGACAGGGAGGCTACGAGCAGTACTTC | CSAIRQGGYEQYF
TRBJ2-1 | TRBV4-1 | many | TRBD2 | TGCGCCAGCAGCCAGTCCGGGACTAGCGGCTACAATGAGCAGTTCTTC | CASSQSGTSGYNEQFF
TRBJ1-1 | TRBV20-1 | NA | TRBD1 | TGCAGTGCTGTAAGGTCAGGGGGCGCGAGCTCCTCTGAAGCTTTCTTT | CSAVRSGGASSSEAFF
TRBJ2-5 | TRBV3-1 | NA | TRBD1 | TGTGCCAGCAGCCCATCTCCGGGACAGGAACAAGAGACCCAGTACTTC | CASSPSPGQEQETQYF
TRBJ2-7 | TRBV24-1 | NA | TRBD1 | TGTGCCACCAGTGATGGGACAGGGGCAATATCGCGCGAGCAGTACTTC | CATSDGTGAISREQYF
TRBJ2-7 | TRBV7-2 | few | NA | TGTGCCAGCAGCTTTTACACAGGGATCTCCTACGAGCAGTACTTC | CASSFYTGISYEQYF
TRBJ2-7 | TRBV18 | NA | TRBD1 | TGTGCCAGCTCACCGAACGTTGGACAGGGGAAGGACGAGCAGTACTTC | CASSPNVGQGKDEQYF
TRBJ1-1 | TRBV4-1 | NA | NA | TGCGCCAGCAGCCAAGACAGGGTAGGCACTGAAGCTTTCTTT | CASSQDRVGTEAFF
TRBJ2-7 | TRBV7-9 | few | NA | TGTGCCAGCAGCTTATTCCGTAACGAGCAGTACTTC | CASSLFRNEQYF
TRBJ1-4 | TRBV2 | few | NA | TGTGCCAGGAACCTCGGTTTTGGGACTAATGAAAAACTGTTTTTT | CARNLGFGTNEKLFF